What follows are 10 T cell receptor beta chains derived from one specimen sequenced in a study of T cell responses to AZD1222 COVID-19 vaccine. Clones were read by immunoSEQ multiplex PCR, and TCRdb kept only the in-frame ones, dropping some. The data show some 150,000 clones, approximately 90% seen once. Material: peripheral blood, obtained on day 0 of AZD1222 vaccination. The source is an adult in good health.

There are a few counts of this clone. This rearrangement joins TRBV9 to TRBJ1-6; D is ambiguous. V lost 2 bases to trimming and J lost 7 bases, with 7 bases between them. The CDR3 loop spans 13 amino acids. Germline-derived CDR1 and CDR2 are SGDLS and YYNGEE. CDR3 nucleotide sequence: TGTGCCAGCAGCGTTAGCAGGAATTCACCCCTCCACTTT. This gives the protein CASSVSRNSPLHF.

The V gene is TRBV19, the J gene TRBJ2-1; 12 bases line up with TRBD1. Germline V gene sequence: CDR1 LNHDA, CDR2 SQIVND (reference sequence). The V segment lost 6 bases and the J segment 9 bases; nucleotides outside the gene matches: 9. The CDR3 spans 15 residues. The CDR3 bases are TGTGCCAGTAGCGCCCTCCCGGGACAGGGGGCTGAGCAGTTCTTC. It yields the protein CASSALPGQGAEQFF.

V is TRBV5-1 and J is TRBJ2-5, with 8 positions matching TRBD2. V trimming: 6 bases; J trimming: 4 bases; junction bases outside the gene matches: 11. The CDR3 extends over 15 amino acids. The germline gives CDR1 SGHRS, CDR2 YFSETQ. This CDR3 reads CASTPGAGDLETQYF. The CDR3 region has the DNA TGCGCCAGCACCCCCGGAGCGGGAGATTTAGAGACCCAGTACTTC.

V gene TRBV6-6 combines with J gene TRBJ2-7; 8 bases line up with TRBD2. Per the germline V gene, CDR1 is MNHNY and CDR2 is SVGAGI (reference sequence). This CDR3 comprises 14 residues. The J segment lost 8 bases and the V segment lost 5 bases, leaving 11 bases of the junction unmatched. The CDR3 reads CASSKTSGPLQQYF. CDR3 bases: TGTGCCAGCAGTAAAACTAGCGGACCCTTACAGCAGTACTTC.

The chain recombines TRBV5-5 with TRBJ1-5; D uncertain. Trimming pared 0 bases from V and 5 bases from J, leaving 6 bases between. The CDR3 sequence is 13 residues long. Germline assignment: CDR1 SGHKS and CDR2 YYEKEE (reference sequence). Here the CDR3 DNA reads TGTGCCAGCAGCTTGGGAAGTGATCAGCCCCAGCATTTT. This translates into CASSLGSDQPQHF.

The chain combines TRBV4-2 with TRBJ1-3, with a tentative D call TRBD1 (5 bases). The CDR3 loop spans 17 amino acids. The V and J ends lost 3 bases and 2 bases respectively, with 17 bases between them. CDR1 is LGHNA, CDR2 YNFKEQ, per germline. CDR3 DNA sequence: TGTGCCAGCAGCCAGGGGGGGAGGAATAGTGCTGGAAACACCATATATTTT. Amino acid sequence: CASSQGGRNSAGNTIYF.

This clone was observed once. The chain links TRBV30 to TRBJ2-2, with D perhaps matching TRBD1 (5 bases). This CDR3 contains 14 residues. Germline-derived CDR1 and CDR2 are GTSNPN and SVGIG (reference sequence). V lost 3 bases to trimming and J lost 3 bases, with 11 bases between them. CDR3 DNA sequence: TGTGCCTGGAGCCAGATCAGGGACACCGGGGAGCTGTTTTTT. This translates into CAWSQIRDTGELFF.

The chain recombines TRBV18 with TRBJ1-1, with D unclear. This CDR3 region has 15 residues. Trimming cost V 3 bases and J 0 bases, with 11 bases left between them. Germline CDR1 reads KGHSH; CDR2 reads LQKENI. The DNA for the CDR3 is TGTGCCAGCTCACCTGCGGGAGTTTTGAACACTGAAGCTTTCTTT. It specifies CASSPAGVLNTEAFF.

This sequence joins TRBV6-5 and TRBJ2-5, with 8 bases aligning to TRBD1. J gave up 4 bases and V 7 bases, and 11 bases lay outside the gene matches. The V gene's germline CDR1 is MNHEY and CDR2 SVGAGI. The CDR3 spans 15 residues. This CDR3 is CASKHHGQGRETQYF. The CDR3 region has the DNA TGTGCCAGCAAACACCATGGACAGGGACGAGAGACCCAGTACTTC.

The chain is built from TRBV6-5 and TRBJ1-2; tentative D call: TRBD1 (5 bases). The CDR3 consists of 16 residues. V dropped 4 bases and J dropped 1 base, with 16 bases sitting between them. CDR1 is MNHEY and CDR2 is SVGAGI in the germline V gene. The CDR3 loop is CASSSTPGRSNYGYTF. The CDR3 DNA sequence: TGTGCCAGCAGTTCCACACCGGGACGGAGTAACTATGGCTACACCTTC.